The 22 T cell receptor beta chains reported below all come from one sample, sequenced in a study of technical replicates of blood from four donors. Measured with immunoSEQ multiplex PCR; TCRdb has only the in-frame clones, and not every one. Of over 85,000 clones listed, approximately 96% were seen once; the top ten hold about 0.36%. The sequenced material came from T cells isolated from PBMCs. The receptors originated from a human donor in good health.

The chain joins TRBV28 to TRBJ1-1; D is unclear. The CDR3 totals 11 residues. Trimming took 6 bases from V and 6 from J, leaving 8 bases between them. Germline CDR1 MDHEN, CDR2 SYDVKM. The CDR3 reads CASRGEAEAFF. Here the CDR3 DNA reads TGTGCCAGCAGAGGTGAGGCTGAAGCTTTCTTT.

This sequence joins TRBV19 and TRBJ2-1; 12 positions match TRBD2. The V gene end was trimmed by 9 bases and the J gene end by 0 bases; junction bases not matched to a gene: 3. The CDR3 spans 15 residues. Germline CDR1 reads LNHDA; CDR2 reads SQIVND (reference sequence). The chain's CDR3 is CASRLAGDSYNEQFF. The CDR3 nucleotides read TGTGCCAGCAGACTAGCGGGAGACTCCTACAATGAGCAGTTCTTC.

In DNA, the CDR3 is TGTGCCAGCAGTGAAGGGGGCGCAGGGGCTTACACTGAAGCTTTCTTT. It encodes CASSEGGAGAYTEAFF. The gene calls are TRBV25-1 and TRBJ1-1, with TRBD1 as a possible D gene (6 bases). CDR3 size: 16 residues. V was clipped by 2 bases and J by 3 bases, with 16 bases between them. Germline V gene sequence: CDR1 MGHDK, CDR2 SYGVNS.

The chain joins TRBV9 to TRBJ2-7, with 10 bases identical to TRBD2. The CDR3 runs 17 residues. Per the germline V gene, CDR1 is SGDLS and CDR2 is YYNGEE. With V trimmed by 3 bases and J by 1 base, 10 bases remained unmatched. The CDR3 DNA reads TGTGCCAGCAGCGAGGGGGGGGCTAGCGGGAGTTCCTACGAGCAGTACTTC. It codes for CASSEGGASGSSYEQYF.

CDR3 protein: CASRSGESYNEQFF. CDR3 DNA sequence: TGTGCCAGCAGGTCGGGGGAGTCCTACAATGAGCAGTTCTTC. The chain is built from TRBV13 and TRBJ2-1, with D perhaps matching TRBD2 (6 bases). The CDR3 covers 14 residues. The germline V gene has CDR1 PRHDT and CDR2 FYEKMQ (reference sequence). Deletions cut 6 bases from V and 1 base from J, with 10 bases between.

This clone was seen a few times. The V and J genes are TRBV15 and TRBJ2-6; D perhaps matches TRBD1 (6 bases). The CDR3 covers 17 residues. The V gene's germline CDR1 is LNHNV and CDR2 YYDKDF (reference sequence). V lost 8 bases, J lost 0 bases, and 17 bases lay in between. The CDR3 DNA reads TGTGCCACCCTAGACAGGTCCACTGACTCTGGGGCCAACGTCCTGACTTTC. Amino acid sequence: CATLDRSTDSGANVLTF. Combining the CDR3 with reference TRBV15 and TRBJ2-6 gives the whole variable domain DAMVIQNPRYQVTQFGKPVTLSCSQTLNHNVMYWYQQKSSQAPKLLFHYYDKDFNNEADTPDNFQSRRPNTSFCFLDIRSPGLGDTAMYLCATLDRSTDSGANVLTFGAGSRLTVL.

The chain carries TRBV25-1 and TRBJ2-6; D perhaps matches TRBD1 (5 bases). The CDR3 sequence is 14 residues long. From germline, CDR1 is MGHDK and CDR2 SYGVNS. V lost 5 bases and J lost 3, with 8 bases in between. CDR3 DNA sequence: TGTGCCAGCAGTCAGGGCGGTGGGGCCAACGTCCTGACTTTC. It yields the protein CASSQGGGANVLTF.

The chain is built from TRBV5-1 and TRBJ1-1, with 11 bases lining up with TRBD1. Germline CDR1 and CDR2: SGHRS and YFSETQ. The CDR3 has 16 amino acids. Trimming at V came to 3 bases and at J to 0 bases, leaving 4 bases not matched to a gene. The CDR3 loop reads CASSWGDRGVNTEAFF. The CDR3 DNA reads as TGCGCCAGCAGCTGGGGGGACAGGGGGGTGAACACTGAAGCTTTCTTT. The full variable domain, rest sourced from reference TRBV5-1 and TRBJ1-1, is KAGVTQTPRYLIKTRGQQVTLSCSPISGHRSVSWYQQTPGQGLQFLFEYFSETQRNKGNFPGRFSGRQFSNSRSEMNVSTLELGDSALYLCASSWGDRGVNTEAFFGQGTRLTVV.

CDR3 residues: CASSPDTFNTEAFF. In DNA, the CDR3 is TGTGCCAGCAGCCCGGACACCTTTAACACTGAAGCTTTCTTT. V gene TRBV5-4 combines with J gene TRBJ1-1, with D tentatively TRBD1 (5 bases). The ends were cut back, 4 bases at V and 2 bases at J, with 12 bases in the middle. Germline lookup yields CDR1 SGHNT and CDR2 YYREEE (reference sequence). This CDR3 region has 14 residues.

This chain joins TRBV10-1 and TRBJ1-2, with 12 positions matching TRBD1. Germline V lookup: CDR1 WNHNN, CDR2 SYGVQD (reference sequence). J lost 3 bases, V lost 6 bases, and 14 bases had no gene match. The CDR3 covers 18 residues. CDR3 nucleotide sequence: TGCGCCAGCAGATTGGGGACAGGGGGCAATAATCATGACTATGGCTACACCTTC. It is translated as CASRLGTGGNNHDYGYTF.

This clone was observed a single time. V gene TRBV4-1 combines with J gene TRBJ2-2, with D perhaps TRBD2 (6 bases). Trimming shortened V by 8 bases and J by 6 bases, and 16 bases separated the two germline ends. Per germline, CDR1 MGHRA and CDR2 YSYEKL. This CDR3 is 14 amino acids long. In nucleotides, the CDR3 is TGCGCCAGCCGCAAATCTAGCGATCCCGGGGAGCTGTTTTTT. Translation gives CASRKSSDPGELFF.

This chain links TRBV28 with TRBJ2-7; 8 bases fit TRBD1. CDR1 and CDR2 (germline): MDHEN, SYDVKM. V shed 7 bases, J shed 2 bases, and the junction held 4 bases outside the gene matches. The CDR3 contains 13 residues. CDR3 loop: CASTGTGAYEQYF. The CDR3 DNA reads TGTGCCAGCACCGGGACAGGAGCCTACGAGCAGTACTTC.

The chain carries TRBV19 and TRBJ1-5; tentative D call: TRBD1 (6 bases). CDR1 is LNHDA, CDR2 SQIVND, per germline (reference sequence). V lost 10 bases and J lost 0, with 10 bases in between. This CDR3 spans 13 amino acids. DNA for the CDR3: TGTGCCACCCAGGGGTATAGCAATCAGCCCCAGCATTTT. Translated, it gives CATQGYSNQPQHF.

This CDR3 reads CATEPGTGKNSYNEQFF. The CDR3 DNA is TGTGCCACCGAGCCCGGGACTGGGAAAAACTCCTACAATGAGCAGTTCTTC. The V call is TRBV18, the J call TRBJ2-1, with a weak D call TRBD2 (6 bases). Looked up from germline, CDR1 is KGHSH and CDR2 is LQKENI. Trimming removed 10 bases at V and 0 bases at J, with 22 bases between. The CDR3 length is 17 residues.

J is TRBJ1-5 and V is TRBV4-3; 7 nucleotides align to TRBD1. V dropped 1 base and J dropped 4; count of bases not matched to a gene: 4. The CDR3 is made up of 15 amino acids. CDR1 LGHNA and CDR2 YSLEER come from the germline V gene. The CDR3 coding sequence is TGCGCCAGCAGCCAAGGTGCACAGGGGAATCAGCCCCAGCATTTT. As protein: CASSQGAQGNQPQHF.

CDR3 DNA sequence: TGTGCCAGTAGTATGGCGGGGTACGAGCAGTACTTC. This sequence encodes CASSMAGYEQYF. V usage is TRBV19 and J usage is TRBJ2-7; tentatively, D is TRBD2 (6 bases). The length of the CDR3 is 12 residues. CDR1 and CDR2 (germline): LNHDA, SQIVND (reference sequence). Trimming took 3 bases from V and 4 from J, leaving 7 bases between them.

The chain employs TRBV27 and TRBJ1-5; D is ambiguous. This CDR3 contains 18 residues. Germline V gene lookup returns CDR1 MNHEY and CDR2 SMNVEV (reference sequence). V gave up 6 bases and J gave up 0 bases, with 21 bases separating them. The CDR3 sequence: CASRTREAGGYSNQPQHF. CDR3 DNA sequence: TGTGCCAGCAGAACGAGGGAGGCCGGCGGGTATAGCAATCAGCCCCAGCATTTT.

The chain joins TRBV30 to TRBJ2-7; 7 bases are a match to TRBD2. The V segment lost 0 bases and the J segment 5 bases; nucleotides outside the gene matches: 7. The CDR3 is 14 residues long. Germline V CDR1 and CDR2: GTSNPN, SVGIG (reference sequence). CDR3 sequence reads: CAWSVLLGRDEQYF. As DNA, the CDR3 is TGTGCCTGGAGTGTACTATTGGGGAGGGACGAGCAGTACTTC.

The chain links TRBV10-2 to TRBJ2-1; possible D gene TRBD2, 6 bases. Trimming removed 2 bases from V and 5 bases from J, with 7 bases in between. This CDR3 region has 13 residues. Germline V gene lookup returns CDR1 WSHSY and CDR2 SAAADI. This CDR3 is CASSEGRHNEQFF. The CDR3 DNA is TGCGCCAGCAGTGAGGGGAGGCACAATGAGCAGTTCTTC.

V gene TRBV18 combines with J gene TRBJ1-1, with D tentatively TRBD1 (6 bases). This CDR3 spans 15 amino acids. Trimming took 0 bases from V and 2 from J, leaving 10 bases between them. Germline CDR1 reads KGHSH; CDR2 reads LQKENI. The DNA of the CDR3 is TGTGCCAGCTCACCACCAAGAGGGGGTAACACTGAAGCTTTCTTT. Encoded protein: CASSPPRGGNTEAFF.

This chain uses TRBV19 with TRBJ1-2, with 8 nucleotides matching TRBD1. The CDR3 is made up of 13 amino acids. V trimming: 6 bases; J trimming: 4 bases; junction bases outside the gene matches: 4. Per the germline V gene, CDR1 is LNHDA and CDR2 is SQIVND (reference sequence). This chain's CDR3 is CASRATGGYGYTF. The CDR3 region has the DNA TGTGCCAGTAGAGCTACAGGGGGCTATGGCTACACCTTC.

The chain couples TRBV6-5 to TRBJ1-2, with 7 bases that match TRBD1. The CDR3 contains 14 residues. V was clipped by 6 bases and J by 4 bases; unmatched bases: 8. Germline CDR1 is MNHEY and CDR2 is SVGAGI. CDR3: CASRSGTEIYGYTF. The CDR3 region has the DNA TGTGCCAGCAGATCCGGGACAGAAATCTATGGCTACACCTTC.